This T cell receptor beta chain is drawn from a study of human T cells and chemical hapten exposure. The library tagged individual cDNA molecules with unique molecular identifiers. TCRdb re-called the RACE reads through MiXCR, storing one row per CDR3 protein. Here the sample spans some 82,000 distinct CDR3 sequences, about 6.3% being singletons. Germline CDR1 reads MNHEY; CDR2 reads SVGEGT. This CDR3 spans 13 amino acids. The V gene end was trimmed by 10 bases and the J gene end by 7 bases; junction bases not matched to a gene: 10. Specified time point: patch test 2, 6 weeks after DPC sensitization. The treatment here: therapeutic diphenylcyclopropenone sensitization with weekly scalp DPC.

The specimen was whole blood, collected in connection with sensitization to the hapten diphenylcyclopropenone (DPC). The chain combines TRBV6-2 or TRBV6-3 with TRBJ2-1; 7 nucleotides line up with TRBD2. The TCR was taken from a woman aged 25 to 39 with alopecia areata. Some clones in this sample may be carry-over from other donors' samples. The CDR3 coding sequence is TGTGCCATCCACGGGGGGTCGGGGAATGAGCAGTTCTTC. As protein: CAIHGGSGNEQFF.